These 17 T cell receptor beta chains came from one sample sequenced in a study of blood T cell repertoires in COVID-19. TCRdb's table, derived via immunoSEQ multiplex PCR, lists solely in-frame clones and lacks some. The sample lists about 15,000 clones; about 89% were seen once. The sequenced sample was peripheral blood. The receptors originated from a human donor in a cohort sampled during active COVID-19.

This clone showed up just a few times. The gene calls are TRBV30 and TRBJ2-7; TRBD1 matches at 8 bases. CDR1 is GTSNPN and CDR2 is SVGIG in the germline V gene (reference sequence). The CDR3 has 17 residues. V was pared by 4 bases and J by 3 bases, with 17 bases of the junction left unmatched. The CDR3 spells CAWTRQGPNYRNYEQYF. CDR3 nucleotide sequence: TGTGCCTGGACCCGACAGGGGCCAAATTATCGTAACTACGAGCAGTACTTC.

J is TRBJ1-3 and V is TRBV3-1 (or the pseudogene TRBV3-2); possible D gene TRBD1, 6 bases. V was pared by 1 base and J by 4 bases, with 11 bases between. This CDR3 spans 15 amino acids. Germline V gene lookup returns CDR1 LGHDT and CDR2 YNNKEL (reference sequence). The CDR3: CASSQAGDLGNTIYF. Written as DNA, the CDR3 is TGTGCCAGCAGCCAAGCAGGGGATCTGGGAAACACCATATATTTT.

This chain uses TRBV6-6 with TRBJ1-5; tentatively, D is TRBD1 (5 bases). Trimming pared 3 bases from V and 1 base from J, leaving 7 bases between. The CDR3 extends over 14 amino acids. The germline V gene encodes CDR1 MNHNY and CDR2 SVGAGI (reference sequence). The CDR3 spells CASSYAGSNQPQHF. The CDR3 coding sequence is TGTGCCAGCAGTTATGCAGGGAGCAATCAGCCCCAGCATTTT.

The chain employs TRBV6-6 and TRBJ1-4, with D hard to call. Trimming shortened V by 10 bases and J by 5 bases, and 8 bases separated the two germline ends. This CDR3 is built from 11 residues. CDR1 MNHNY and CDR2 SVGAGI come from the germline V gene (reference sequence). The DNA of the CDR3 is TGTGCCATAAAAGAGAATGAAAAACTGTTTTTT. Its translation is CAIKENEKLFF.

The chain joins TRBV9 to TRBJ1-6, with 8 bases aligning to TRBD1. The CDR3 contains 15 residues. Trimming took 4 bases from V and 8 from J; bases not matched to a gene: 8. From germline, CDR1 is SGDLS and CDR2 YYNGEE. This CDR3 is CASSTRTGLDSPLHF. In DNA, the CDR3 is TGTGCCAGCAGCACCCGGACAGGGCTGGATTCACCCCTCCACTTT.

Here the CDR3 reads CASSPTGADTQYF. The CDR3 bases are TGTGCCAGCAGCCCGACGGGGGCAGATACGCAGTATTTT. The J gene is TRBJ2-3, the V gene TRBV5-4; D perhaps matches TRBD2 (6 bases). The CDR3 length is 13 residues. V dropped 4 bases and J dropped 4 bases, with 10 bases sitting between them. Germline V gene lookup returns CDR1 SGHNT and CDR2 YYREEE (reference sequence).

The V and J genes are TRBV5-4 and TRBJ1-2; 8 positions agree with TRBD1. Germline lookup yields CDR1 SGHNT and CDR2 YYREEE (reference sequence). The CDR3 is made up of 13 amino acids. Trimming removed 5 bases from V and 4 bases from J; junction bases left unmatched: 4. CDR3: CASRRQGSYGYTF. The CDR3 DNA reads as TGTGCCAGCAGGCGACAGGGGTCCTATGGCTACACCTTC. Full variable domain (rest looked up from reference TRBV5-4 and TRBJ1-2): ETGVTQSPTHLIKTRGQQVTLRCSSQSGHNTVSWYQQALGQGPQFIFQYYREEENGRGNFPPRFSGLQFPNYSSELNVNALELDDSALYLCASRRQGSYGYTFGSGTRLTVV.

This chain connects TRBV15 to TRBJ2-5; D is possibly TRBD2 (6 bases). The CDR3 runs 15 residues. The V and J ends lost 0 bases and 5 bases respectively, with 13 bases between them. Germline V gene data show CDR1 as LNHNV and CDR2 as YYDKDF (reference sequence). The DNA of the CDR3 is TGTGCCACCAGCAGAGATTCGGGGGTATGGGAGACCCAGTACTTC. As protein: CATSRDSGVWETQYF.

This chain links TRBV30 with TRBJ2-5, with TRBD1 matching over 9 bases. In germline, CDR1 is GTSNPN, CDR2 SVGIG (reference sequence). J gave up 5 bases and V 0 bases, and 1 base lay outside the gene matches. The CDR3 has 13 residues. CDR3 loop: CAWSVDRGETQYF. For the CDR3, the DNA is TGTGCCTGGAGTGTAGACAGGGGGGAGACCCAGTACTTC.

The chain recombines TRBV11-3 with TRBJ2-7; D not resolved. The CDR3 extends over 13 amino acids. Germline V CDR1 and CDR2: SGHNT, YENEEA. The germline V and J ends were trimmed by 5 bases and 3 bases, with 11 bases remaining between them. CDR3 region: CASSRGQDYEQYF. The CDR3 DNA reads TGTGCCAGCAGCCGTGGGCAAGACTACGAGCAGTACTTC.

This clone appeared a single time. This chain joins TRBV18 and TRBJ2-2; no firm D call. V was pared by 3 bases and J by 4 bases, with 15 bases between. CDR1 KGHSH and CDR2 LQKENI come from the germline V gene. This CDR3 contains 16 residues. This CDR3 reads CASSPTLRVATGELFF. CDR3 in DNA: TGTGCCAGCTCACCTACTCTTCGGGTCGCCACCGGGGAGCTGTTTTTT. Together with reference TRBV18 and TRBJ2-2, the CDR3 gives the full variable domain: NAGVMQNPRHLVRRRGQEARLRCSPMKGHSHVYWYRQLPEEGLKFMVYLQKENIIDESGMPKERFSAEFPKEGPSILRIQQVVRGDSAAYFCASSPTLRVATGELFFGEGSRLTVL.

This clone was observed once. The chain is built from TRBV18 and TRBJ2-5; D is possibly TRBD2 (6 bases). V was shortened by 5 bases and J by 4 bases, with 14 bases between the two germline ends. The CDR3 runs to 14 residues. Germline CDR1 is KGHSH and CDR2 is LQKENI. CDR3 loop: CASSILGGRETQYF. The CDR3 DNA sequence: TGTGCCAGCTCAATCCTGGGGGGTAGAGAGACCCAGTACTTC. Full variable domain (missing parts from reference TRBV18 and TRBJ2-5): NAGVMQNPRHLVRRRGQEARLRCSPMKGHSHVYWYRQLPEEGLKFMVYLQKENIIDESGMPKERFSAEFPKEGPSILRIQQVVRGDSAAYFCASSILGGRETQYFGPGTRLLVL.

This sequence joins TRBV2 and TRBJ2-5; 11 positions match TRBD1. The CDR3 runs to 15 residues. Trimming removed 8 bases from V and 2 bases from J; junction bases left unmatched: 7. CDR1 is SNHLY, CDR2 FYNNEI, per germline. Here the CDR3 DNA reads TGTGCCAGCGGGCGGGACAGGGGGTTTCAAGAGACCCAGTACTTC. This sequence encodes CASGRDRGFQETQYF.

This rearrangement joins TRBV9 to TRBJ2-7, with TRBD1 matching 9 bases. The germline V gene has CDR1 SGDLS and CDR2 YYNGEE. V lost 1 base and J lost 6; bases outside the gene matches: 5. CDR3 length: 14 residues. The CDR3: CASSVRQGGSEQYF. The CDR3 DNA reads TGTGCCAGCAGCGTAAGACAGGGGGGATCCGAGCAGTACTTC. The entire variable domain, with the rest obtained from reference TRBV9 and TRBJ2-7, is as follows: DSGVTQTPKHLITATGQRVTLRCSPRSGDLSVYWYQQSLDQGLQFLIQYYNGEERAKGNILERFSAQQFPDLHSELNLSSLELGDSALYFCASSVRQGGSEQYFGPGTRLTVT.

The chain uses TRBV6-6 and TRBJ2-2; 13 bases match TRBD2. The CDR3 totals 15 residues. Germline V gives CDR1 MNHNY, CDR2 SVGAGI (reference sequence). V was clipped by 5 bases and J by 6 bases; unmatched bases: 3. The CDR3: CASSVTSGGPGELFF. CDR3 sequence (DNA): TGTGCCAGCAGTGTGACTAGCGGGGGGCCCGGGGAGCTGTTTTTT.

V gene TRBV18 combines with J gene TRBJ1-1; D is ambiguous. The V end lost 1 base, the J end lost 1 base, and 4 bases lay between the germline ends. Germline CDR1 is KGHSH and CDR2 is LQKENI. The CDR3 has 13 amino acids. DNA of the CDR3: TGTGCCAGCTCACCACAGAGGAACACTGAAGCTTTCTTT. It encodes CASSPQRNTEAFF.

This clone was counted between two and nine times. CDR3 loop: CASSLDRRYGYTF. CDR3 bases: TGCGCCAGCAGCCTCGATAGGCGGTATGGCTACACCTTC. The chain links TRBV4-1 to TRBJ1-2; D not resolved. The CDR3 contains 13 residues. Germline V CDR1 and CDR2: MGHRA, YSYEKL. Trimming took 4 bases from V and 5 from J, leaving 11 bases between them.